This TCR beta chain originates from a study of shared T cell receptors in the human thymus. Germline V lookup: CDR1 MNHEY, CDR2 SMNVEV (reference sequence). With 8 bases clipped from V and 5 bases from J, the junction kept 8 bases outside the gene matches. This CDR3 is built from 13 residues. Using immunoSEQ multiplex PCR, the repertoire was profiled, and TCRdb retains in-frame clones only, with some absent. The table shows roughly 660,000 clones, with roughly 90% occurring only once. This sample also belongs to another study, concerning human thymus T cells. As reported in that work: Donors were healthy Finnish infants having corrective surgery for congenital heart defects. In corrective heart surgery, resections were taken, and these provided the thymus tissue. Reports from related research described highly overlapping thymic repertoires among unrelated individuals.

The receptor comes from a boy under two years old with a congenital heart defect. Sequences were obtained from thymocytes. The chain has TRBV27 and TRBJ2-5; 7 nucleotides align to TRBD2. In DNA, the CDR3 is TGTGCCAGCGCCACGGGAGGAGGTGAGACCCAGTACTTC. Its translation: CASATGGGETQYF.